Listed below are T cell receptor beta chains from one sample, sequenced in a study of cytomegalovirus exposure and HLA in healthy donors. Here immunoSEQ multiplex PCR was the method, and the copy in TCRdb shows in-frame clones only, minus some. The table includes roughly 34,000 clones, 60% to 70% detected once. The specimen was PBMCs. These receptors came from a man aged 35 to 55 in good health and CMV-seropositive. Both conserved end residues are part of each CDR3. A D gene is named only where the DNA matches it firmly. Some rows mark clone size as missing; the rest say once, few, many or name a class of expanded clone.

abundance | d_gene | j_gene | v_gene | CDR3nt | CDR3aa
. | . | TRBJ2-6 | TRBV20-1 | TGCAGTGCCCATGGGGCCAACGTCCTGACTTTC | CSAHGANVLTF
. | TRBD2 | TRBJ2-1 | TRBV7-9 | TGTGCCAGCAGCTTAGGAGCTAGCGGGCTAGATGAGCAGTTCTTC | CASSLGASGLDEQFF
. | . | TRBJ2-5 | TRBV19 | TGTGCCAGTAGTGGAGGGCGGATCCAAGAGACCCAGTACTTC | CASSGGRIQETQYF
once | . | TRBJ2-2 | TRBV12-5 | TGTGCTAGTGGTTTGTATGGAGTCACCGGGGAGCTGTTTTTT | CASGLYGVTGELFF
. | TRBD1 | TRBJ2-5 | TRBV5-8 | TGTGCCAGCAGCTGGACAGGGTTGGAAGAGACCCAGTACTTC | CASSWTGLEETQYF
medium-sized | . | TRBJ1-1 | TRBV9 | TGTGCCAGCAGCGAGTCCCGTGCAGGCGGAGGAGAAGCTTTCTTT | CASSESRAGGGEAFF
few | TRBD1 | TRBJ1-3 | TRBV27 | TGTGCCAGCAGTCGGACAGGCTCTGGAAACACCATATATTTT | CASSRTGSGNTIYF
. | . | TRBJ2-3 | TRBV19 | TGTGCCAGTAGTATAGGAGCCTTTAGCACAGATACGCAGTATTTT | CASSIGAFSTDTQYF
. | . | TRBJ1-2 | TRBV6-6 | TGTGCCAGCAGTTATCCGACCACGGGGGAGAAGAGGGGCTACACCTTC | CASSYPTTGEKRGYTF
. | . | TRBJ2-5 | TRBV19 | TGTGCCAGTAGTATGGGGACAGAGGGAGGTGGGAAGACCCAGTACTTC | CASSMGTEGGGKTQYF
. | TRBD2 | TRBJ2-7 | TRBV28 | TGTGCCAGCACTGCTCAAGGGGGACTAGCGGGGCTCTACGAGCAGTACTTC | CASTAQGGLAGLYEQYF
. | TRBD1 | TRBJ2-3 | TRBV9 | TGTGCCAGCAGCTTAGGGGGCCCAAGCACAGATACGCAGTATTTT | CASSLGGPSTDTQYF
few | TRBD1 | TRBJ2-1 | TRBV5-6 | TGTGCCAGCAGCCCCGGGGACAGCTACAATGAGCAGTTCTTC | CASSPGDSYNEQFF
few | . | TRBJ1-1 | TRBV30 | TGTGCCTGGAGTGTCCAAGGGTTGGGGGACTCCAACACTGAAGCTTTCTTT | CAWSVQGLGDSNTEAFF
. | . | TRBJ2-1 | TRBV7-9 | TGTGCCTACCCGCGACTCAGCTACAATGAGCAGTTCTTC | CAYPRLSYNEQFF
. | TRBD1 | TRBJ1-1 | TRBV29-1 | TGCAGCGTTGGGGACAGGGGTGCCACTGAAGCTTTCTTT | CSVGDRGATEAFF
. | . | TRBJ2-3 | TRBV19 | TGTGCCAGTAGTTCCCGTGGGGGGGGGCAGGCAGATACGCAGTATTTT | CASSSRGGGQADTQYF
. | TRBD2 | TRBJ2-5 | TRBV18 | TGTGCCAGCTCACTCGACCGCCCCGGCGGGCGGGGGGGCCGACAAGAGACCCAGTACTTC | CASSLDRPGGRGGRQETQYF
. | . | TRBJ1-1 | TRBV10-2 | TGCGCCAGCAGTATCGGGGGGGAGACTGAAGCTTTCTTT | CASSIGGETEAFF
few | TRBD1 | TRBJ1-2 | TRBV10-2 | TGCGCCAGCAGGAGAACAGGGGGCTCTGGCTACACCTTC | CASRRTGGSGYTF
. | . | TRBJ1-3 | TRBV12-2 | TGTGCAAGTCGCCCCTCAGGCCACTCTGGAAACACCATATATTTT | CASRPSGHSGNTIYF
few | . | TRBJ1-6 | TRBV9 | TGTGCCAGCAGCGTCTCTCCCCAGAATTCACCCCTCCACTTT | CASSVSPQNSPLHF
. | TRBD1 | TRBJ2-3 | TRBV27 | TGTGCCAGCAGTTCCCGGACAGGTTCAGCAGATACGCAGTATTTT | CASSSRTGSADTQYF
. | TRBD1 | TRBJ2-6 | TRBV11-2 | TGTGCCAGCAGAGCGGGACAGGGTCTTACCGGGGCCAACGTCCTGACTTTC | CASRAGQGLTGANVLTF
few | . | TRBJ1-4 | TRBV7-9 | TGTGCCAGCAGCTTCGGGGGGAGAGAAAAACTGTTTTTT | CASSFGGREKLFF
. | TRBD1 | TRBJ1-1 | TRBV15 | TGTGCCACCAGCGTCGACAGGGGGGCCACTGAAGCTTTCTTT | CATSVDRGATEAFF
. | . | TRBJ2-4 | TRBV5-6 | TGTGCCAGCTCAGGAGACGGCGGGTACATTCAGTACTTC | CASSGDGGYIQYF
. | TRBD1 | TRBJ1-5 | TRBV10-3 | TGTGCCATCAGTGAGTCCCCGACAGGGGCGGGTCAGCCCCAGCATTTT | CAISESPTGAGQPQHF
. | . | TRBJ2-7 | TRBV29-1 | TGCAGCGTTGTACCGTGGGCAGGGACCTACGAGCAGTACTTC | CSVVPWAGTYEQYF
few | . | TRBJ2-7 | TRBV11-1 | TGTGCCAGCAGCTTAGCGCTCGGTCATTACGAGCAGTACTTC | CASSLALGHYEQYF
. | TRBD1 | TRBJ2-7 | TRBV4-1 | TGCGCCAGCACCCCGGCAGGGGGCTCCTACGAGCAGTACTTC | CASTPAGGSYEQYF
. | TRBD2 | TRBJ2-1 | TRBV11-1 | TGTGCCAGCAGCTCATCTAGCGGGGGGTTCCTATCCTACAATGAGCAGTTCTTC | CASSSSSGGFLSYNEQFF
few | . | TRBJ2-7 | TRBV5-1 | TGCGCCAGCAGCCCAACCAGGAGGACCTACGAGCAGTACTTC | CASSPTRRTYEQYF
. | TRBD2 | TRBJ2-7 | TRBV5-6 | TGTGCCAGCAGCTTGCGGGGGGGCCTTGTCCACGAGCAGTACTTC | CASSLRGGLVHEQYF
few | . | TRBJ2-7 | TRBV27 | TGTGCCAGCAGTAACAGGGTTATGCCCTACGAGCAGTACTTC | CASSNRVMPYEQYF
. | . | TRBJ2-7 | TRBV6-5 | TGTGCCAGCAGTTACTCGTTCCGGTACGAGCAGTACTTC | CASSYSFRYEQYF
. | . | TRBJ2-2 | TRBV18 | TGTGCCAGCTCCTTGATAGGGGGAGCGAACACCGGGGAGCTGTTTTTT | CASSLIGGANTGELFF
once | . | TRBJ2-1 | TRBV19 | TGTGCCAGTAGCAGGGACAACAACAATGAGCAGTTCTTC | CASSRDNNNEQFF
. | . | TRBJ2-5 | TRBV5-4 | TGTGCCAGCAGCCTGGGGCAGGAAGAGACCCAGTACTTC | CASSLGQEETQYF
once | . | TRBJ1-2 | TRBV6-1 | TGTGCCAGCAGTGAACAGGGGTCGCATGGCTACACCTTC | CASSEQGSHGYTF
few | TRBD2 | TRBJ2-5 | TRBV4-2 | TGTGCCAGCAGCCAAGAAATTGGGACTAGCGGGGGGGCCGGGCTAGAGACCCAGTACTTC | CASSQEIGTSGGAGLETQYF
. | . | TRBJ1-4 | TRBV30 | TGTGCCTGGAAGAGGCGGGGATTGGGGCCTAATGAAAAACTGCTTTTT | CAWKRRGLGPNEKLLF
few | . | TRBJ2-5 | TRBV5-6 | TGTGCCAGCAGCTTGGCCGTAGCCGTTGGGGAGACCCAGTACTTC | CASSLAVAVGETQYF
once | TRBD1 | TRBJ2-7 | TRBV6-5 | TGTGCAACCACGGGACAGGGTAACGAGCAGTACTTC | CATTGQGNEQYF
. | TRBD1 | TRBJ1-6 | TRBV9 | TGTGCCAGCAGCGCGACCGGGACAGCAAATTCACCCCTCCACTTT | CASSATGTANSPLHF
once | . | TRBJ1-3 | TRBV28 | TGTGCCAGCATTGGACTCGGAAACACCATATATTTT | CASIGLGNTIYF
few | TRBD1 | TRBJ1-2 | TRBV6-1 | TGTGCCGGATCTCAGGGGGTTTATGGCTACACCTTC | CAGSQGVYGYTF
. | TRBD1 | TRBJ2-1 | TRBV5-4 | TGTGCCAGCAGCAACTACAGGACAGGGGAGAACAATGAGCAGTTCTTC | CASSNYRTGENNEQFF
. | . | TRBJ1-6 | TRBV30 | TGTGCCGGAGGGTTTCTCTCCTATAATTCACCCCTCCACTTT | CAGGFLSYNSPLHF
. | . | TRBJ2-7 | TRBV28 | TGTGCCAGCAGCTCCAGGGCCAGCTCCTACGAGCAGTACTTC | CASSSRASSYEQYF
. | . | TRBJ2-3 | TRBV18 | TGTGCCAGCTCACTTATAAGGGGCGTTTTCACAGATACGCAGTATTTT | CASSLIRGVFTDTQYF
. | TRBD1 | TRBJ2-5 | TRBV29-1 | TGCAGCTTCCACCCACTTGAGGACAGGGGGAAAGAGACCCAGTACTTC | CSFHPLEDRGKETQYF
. | . | TRBJ1-5 | TRBV28 | TGTGCCAGCAGTTCTAGGTGGGTCGGTCAGCCCCAGCATTTT | CASSSRWVGQPQHF
. | . | TRBJ1-5 | TRBV11-2 | TGTGCCAGCAGCTTAGTTCCAGGGCTTCAGCCCCAGCATTTT | CASSLVPGLQPQHF
. | . | TRBJ2-7 | TRBV18 | TGTGCCAGCTCCTCATCCCCATACGAGCAGTACTTC | CASSSSPYEQYF
medium-sized | TRBD1 | TRBJ1-5 | TRBV6-1 | TGTGCCAGCAGTGAAGCGACAGGGGGCAATCAGCCCCAGCATTTT | CASSEATGGNQPQHF
few | TRBD2 | TRBJ2-7 | TRBV2 | TGTGCCAGGGGGGGGGAAGCCTCCTACGAGCAGTACTTC | CARGGEASYEQYF
. | TRBD2 | TRBJ2-6 | TRBV5-1 | TGCGCCAGCAGCTCAGGACTAGCGGGGTTTTCGTCGGGGGCCAACGTCCTGACTTTC | CASSSGLAGFSSGANVLTF
. | . | TRBJ2-3 | TRBV27 | TGTGCCAGCAGTTTATCGGTAGGGGTGGGAACAGATACGCAGTATTTT | CASSLSVGVGTDTQYF